This T cell receptor beta chain was obtained from a study of cytomegalovirus exposure and HLA in healthy donors. The germline CDR1 and CDR2 sequences are KGHSH and LQKENI. The CDR3 runs 15 residues. Unmatched junction bases numbered 9, after V lost 5 bases and J lost 6 bases. PCR amplification relied on 60 Vbeta primers (plus 13 Jbeta primers). TCRdb's table, derived via immunoSEQ multiplex PCR, lists solely in-frame clones and lacks some. The ten most abundant clones cover around 2.5% of a sample with 70,000 or so clones. The receptor was derived from a man aged 35-49 years in good health and CMV-seronegative. Sequencing input: PBMCs. The chain joins TRBV18 to TRBJ1-5; 8 nucleotides align to TRBD1. CDR3 residues: CASSKDRVDGQPQHF. CDR3 coding DNA: TGTGCCAGCTCAAAGGACAGGGTGGATGGTCAGCCCCAGCATTTT.